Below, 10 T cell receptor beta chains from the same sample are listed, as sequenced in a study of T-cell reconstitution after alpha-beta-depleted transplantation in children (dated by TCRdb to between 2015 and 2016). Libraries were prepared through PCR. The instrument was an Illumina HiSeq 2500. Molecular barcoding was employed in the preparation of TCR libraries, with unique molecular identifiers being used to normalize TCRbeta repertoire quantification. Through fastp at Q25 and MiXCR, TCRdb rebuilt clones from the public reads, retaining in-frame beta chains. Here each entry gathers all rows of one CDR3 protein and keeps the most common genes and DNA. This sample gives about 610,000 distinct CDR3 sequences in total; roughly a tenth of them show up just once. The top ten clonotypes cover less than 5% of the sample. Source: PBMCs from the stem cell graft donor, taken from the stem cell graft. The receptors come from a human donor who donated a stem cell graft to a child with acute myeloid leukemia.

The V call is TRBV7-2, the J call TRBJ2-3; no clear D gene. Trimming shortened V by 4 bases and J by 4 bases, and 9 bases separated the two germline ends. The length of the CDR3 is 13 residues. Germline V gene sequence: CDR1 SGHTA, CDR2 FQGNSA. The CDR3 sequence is CASSSPFSDTQYF. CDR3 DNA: TGTGCCAGCAGCTCCCCTTTTTCAGATACGCAGTATTTT.

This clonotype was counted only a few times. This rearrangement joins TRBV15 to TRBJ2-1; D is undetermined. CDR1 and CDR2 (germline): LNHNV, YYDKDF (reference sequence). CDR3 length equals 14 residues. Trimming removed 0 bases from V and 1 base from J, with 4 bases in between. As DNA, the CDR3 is TGTGCCACCAGCAGAGACAGGTCCTACAATGAGCAGTTCTTC. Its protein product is CATSRDRSYNEQFF.

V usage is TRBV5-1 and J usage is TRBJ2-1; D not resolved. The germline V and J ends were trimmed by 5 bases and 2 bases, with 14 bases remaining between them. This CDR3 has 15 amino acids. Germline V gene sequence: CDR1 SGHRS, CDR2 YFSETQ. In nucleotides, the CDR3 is TGCGCCAGCAGGCTTGGGATAGTCCCCTACAATGAGCAGTTCTTC. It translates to CASRLGIVPYNEQFF.

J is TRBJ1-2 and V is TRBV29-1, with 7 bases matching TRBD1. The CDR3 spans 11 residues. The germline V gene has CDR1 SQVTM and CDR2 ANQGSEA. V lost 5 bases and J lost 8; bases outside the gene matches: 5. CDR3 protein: CSVTGAGGYTF. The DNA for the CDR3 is TGCAGCGTTACAGGGGCGGGAGGCTACACCTTC.

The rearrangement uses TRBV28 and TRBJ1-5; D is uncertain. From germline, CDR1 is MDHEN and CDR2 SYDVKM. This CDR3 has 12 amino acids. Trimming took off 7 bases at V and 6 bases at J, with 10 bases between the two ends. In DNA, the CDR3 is TGTGCCAGCAAGCTCGTGAGTCAGCCCCAGCATTTT. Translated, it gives CASKLVSQPQHF. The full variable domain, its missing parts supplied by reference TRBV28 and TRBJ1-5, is DVKVTQSSRYLVKRTGEKVFLECVQDMDHENMFWYRQDPGLGLRLIYFSYDVKMKEKGDIPEGYSVSREKKERFSLILESASTNQTSMYLCASKLVSQPQHFGDGTRLSIL.

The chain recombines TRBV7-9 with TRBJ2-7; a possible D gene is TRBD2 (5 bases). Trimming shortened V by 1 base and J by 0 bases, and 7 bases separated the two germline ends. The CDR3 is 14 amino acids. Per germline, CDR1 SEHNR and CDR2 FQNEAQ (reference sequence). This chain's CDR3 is CASSLERNSYEQYF. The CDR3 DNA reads TGTGCCAGCAGCTTAGAGCGGAACTCCTACGAGCAGTACTTC.

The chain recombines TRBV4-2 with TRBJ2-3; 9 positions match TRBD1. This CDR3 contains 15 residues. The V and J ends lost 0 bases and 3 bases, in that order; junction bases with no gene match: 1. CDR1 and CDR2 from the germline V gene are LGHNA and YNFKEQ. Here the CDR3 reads CASSQDGTGTDTQYF. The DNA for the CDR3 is TGTGCCAGCAGCCAAGACGGGACAGGGACAGATACGCAGTATTTT.

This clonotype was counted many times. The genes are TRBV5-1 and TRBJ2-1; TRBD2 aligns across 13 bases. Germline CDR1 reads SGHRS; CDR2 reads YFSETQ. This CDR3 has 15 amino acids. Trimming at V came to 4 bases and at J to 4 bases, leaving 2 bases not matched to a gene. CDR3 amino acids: CASSQTSGRYNEQFF. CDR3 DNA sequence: TGCGCCAGCAGCCAGACTAGCGGGAGGTACAATGAGCAGTTCTTC.

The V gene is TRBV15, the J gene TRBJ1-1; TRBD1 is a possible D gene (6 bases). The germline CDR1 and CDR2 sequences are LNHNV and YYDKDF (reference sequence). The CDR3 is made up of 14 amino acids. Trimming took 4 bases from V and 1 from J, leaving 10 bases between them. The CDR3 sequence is CATSIQDRNTEAFF. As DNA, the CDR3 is TGTGCCACCAGCATCCAGGACAGGAACACTGAAGCTTTCTTT.

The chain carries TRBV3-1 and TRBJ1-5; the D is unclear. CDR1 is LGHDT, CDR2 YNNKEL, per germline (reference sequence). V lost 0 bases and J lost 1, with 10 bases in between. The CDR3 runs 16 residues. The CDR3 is CASSQDTGRSNQPQHF. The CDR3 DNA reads TGTGCCAGCAGCCAAGATACGGGCAGAAGCAATCAGCCCCAGCATTTT.